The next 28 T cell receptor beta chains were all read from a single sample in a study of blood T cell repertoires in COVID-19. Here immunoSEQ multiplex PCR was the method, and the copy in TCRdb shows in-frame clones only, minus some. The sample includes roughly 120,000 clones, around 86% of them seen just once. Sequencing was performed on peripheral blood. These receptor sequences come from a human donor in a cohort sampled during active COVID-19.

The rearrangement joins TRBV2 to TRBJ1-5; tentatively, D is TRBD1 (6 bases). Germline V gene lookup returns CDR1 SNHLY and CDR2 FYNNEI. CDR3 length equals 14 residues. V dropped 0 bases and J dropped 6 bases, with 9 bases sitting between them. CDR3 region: CASSEARQAQPQHF. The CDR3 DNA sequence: TGTGCCAGCAGTGAAGCTAGACAGGCTCAGCCCCAGCATTTT. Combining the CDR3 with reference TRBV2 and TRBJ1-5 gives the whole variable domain EPEVTQTPSHQVTQMGQEVILRCVPISNHLYFYWYRQILGQKVEFLVSFYNNEISEKSEIFDDQFSVERPDGSNFTLKIRSTKLEDSAMYFCASSEARQAQPQHFGDGTRLSIL.

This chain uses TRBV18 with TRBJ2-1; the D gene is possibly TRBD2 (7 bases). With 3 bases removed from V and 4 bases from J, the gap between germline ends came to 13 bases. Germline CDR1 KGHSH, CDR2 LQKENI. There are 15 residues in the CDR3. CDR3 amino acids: CASSPTGGEYNEQFF. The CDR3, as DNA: TGTGCCAGCTCACCCACGGGGGGCGAGTACAATGAGCAGTTCTTC.

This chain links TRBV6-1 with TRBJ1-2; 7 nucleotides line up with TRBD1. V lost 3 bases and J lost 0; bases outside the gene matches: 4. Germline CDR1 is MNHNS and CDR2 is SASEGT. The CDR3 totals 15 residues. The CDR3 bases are TGTGCCAGCAGTGACGGACAGGCTTCTAACTATGGCTACACCTTC. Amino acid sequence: CASSDGQASNYGYTF.

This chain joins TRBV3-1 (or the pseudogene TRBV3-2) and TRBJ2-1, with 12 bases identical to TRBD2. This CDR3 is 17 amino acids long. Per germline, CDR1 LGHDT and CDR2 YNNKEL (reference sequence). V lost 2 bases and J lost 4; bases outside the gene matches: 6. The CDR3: CASSQRTSGEGYNEQFF. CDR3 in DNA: TGTGCCAGCAGCCAACGGACTAGCGGGGAGGGGTACAATGAGCAGTTCTTC.

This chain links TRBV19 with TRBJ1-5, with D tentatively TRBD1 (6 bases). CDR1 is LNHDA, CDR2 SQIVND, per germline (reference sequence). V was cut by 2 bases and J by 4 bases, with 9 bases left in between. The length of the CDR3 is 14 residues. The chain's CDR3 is CASSIPRGNQPQHF. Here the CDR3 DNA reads TGTGCCAGTAGTATACCCAGGGGTAATCAGCCCCAGCATTTT. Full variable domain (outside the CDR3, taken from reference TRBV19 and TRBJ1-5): DGGITQSPKYLFRKEGQNVTLSCEQNLNHDAMYWYRQDPGQGLRLIYYSQIVNDFQKGDIAEGYSVSREKKESFPLTVTSAQKNPTAFYLCASSIPRGNQPQHFGDGTRLSIL.

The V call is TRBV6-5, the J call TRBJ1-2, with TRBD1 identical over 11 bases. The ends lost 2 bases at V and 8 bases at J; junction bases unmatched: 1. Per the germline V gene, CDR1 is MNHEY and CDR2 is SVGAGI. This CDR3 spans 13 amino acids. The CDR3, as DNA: TGTGCCAGCAGTTACGGGACAGGGGGAGGCTACACCTTC. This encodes CASSYGTGGGYTF.

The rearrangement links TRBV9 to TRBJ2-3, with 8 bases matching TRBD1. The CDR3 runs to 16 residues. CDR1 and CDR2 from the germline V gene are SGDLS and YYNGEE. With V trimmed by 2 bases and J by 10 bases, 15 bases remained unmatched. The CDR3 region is CASSVSPGQVDLSQYF. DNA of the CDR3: TGTGCCAGCAGCGTCTCACCGGGACAGGTTGATCTTTCGCAGTATTTT.

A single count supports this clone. The CDR3 DNA reads as TGTGCCAGCAGTTCGAGACTGCCCGAGCAGTACTTC. Its protein product is CASSSRLPEQYF. The chain has TRBV12-3 or TRBV12-4 and TRBJ2-7, with unresolved D. The CDR3 is made up of 12 amino acids. Deletions cut 4 bases from V and 6 bases from J, with 10 bases between.

For the CDR3, the DNA is TGCGCCAGCAGCCAAGAAGAAACTAGCGGGGGTTACGAGCAGTACTTC. Translated: CASSQEETSGGYEQYF. The genes are TRBV4-1 and TRBJ2-7; TRBD2 matches 11 bases. Germline-derived CDR1 and CDR2 are MGHRA and YSYEKL. There are 16 residues in the CDR3. After removal of 0 bases from V and 4 bases from J, the junction contained 5 bases not matched to a gene.

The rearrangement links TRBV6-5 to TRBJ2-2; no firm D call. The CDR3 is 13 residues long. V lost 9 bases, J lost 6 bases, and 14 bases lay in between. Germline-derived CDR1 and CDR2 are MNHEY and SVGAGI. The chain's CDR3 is CARGQVWSGELFF. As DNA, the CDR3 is TGTGCCAGGGGTCAGGTGTGGTCCGGGGAGCTGTTTTTT.

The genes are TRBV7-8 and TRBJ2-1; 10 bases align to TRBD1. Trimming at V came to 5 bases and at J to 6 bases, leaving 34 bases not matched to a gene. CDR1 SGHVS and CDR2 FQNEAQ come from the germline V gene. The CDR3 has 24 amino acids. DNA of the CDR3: TGTGCCAGCAGCCTCCCCCGGGACAGGGGTAGGGTGCCGCTAGAAGGGGTGACTTTCAATGAGCAGTTCTTC. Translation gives CASSLPRDRGRVPLEGVTFNEQFF.

The CDR3 region has the DNA TGTGCCATCAGCCCCCCATCTAACGAGCAGTACTTC. This translates into CAISPPSNEQYF. J is TRBJ2-7 and V is TRBV10-3; no reliable D call. CDR3 length equals 12 residues. Trimming took off 6 bases at V and 5 bases at J, with 11 bases between the two ends. CDR1 and CDR2 (germline): ENHRY, SYGVKD.

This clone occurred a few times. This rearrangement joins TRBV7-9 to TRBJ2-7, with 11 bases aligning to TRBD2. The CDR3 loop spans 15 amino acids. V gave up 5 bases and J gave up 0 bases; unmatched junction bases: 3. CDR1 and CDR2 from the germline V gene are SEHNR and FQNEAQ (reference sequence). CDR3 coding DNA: TGTGCCAGCAGCCCGGGACTAGCGGTCTCCTACGAGCAGTACTTC. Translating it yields CASSPGLAVSYEQYF. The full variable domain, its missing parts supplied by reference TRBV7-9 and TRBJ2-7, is DTGVSQNPRHKITKRGQNVTFRCDPISEHNRLYWYRQTLGQGPEFLTYFQNEAQLEKSRLLSDRFSAERPKGSFSTLEIQRTEQGDSAMYLCASSPGLAVSYEQYFGPGTRLTVT.

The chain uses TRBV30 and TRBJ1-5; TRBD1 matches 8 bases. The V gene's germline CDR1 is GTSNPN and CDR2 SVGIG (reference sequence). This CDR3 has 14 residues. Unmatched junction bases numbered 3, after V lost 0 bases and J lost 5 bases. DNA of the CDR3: TGTGCCTGGAGTGTTGGGGACAGGTATCAGCCCCAGCATTTT. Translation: CAWSVGDRYQPQHF.

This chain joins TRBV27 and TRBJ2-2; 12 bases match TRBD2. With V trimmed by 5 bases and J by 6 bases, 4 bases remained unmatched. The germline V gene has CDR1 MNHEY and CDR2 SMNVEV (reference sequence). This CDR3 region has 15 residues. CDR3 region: CASSPLAGGPGELFF. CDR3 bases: TGTGCCAGCAGTCCACTAGCGGGAGGTCCCGGGGAGCTGTTTTTT.

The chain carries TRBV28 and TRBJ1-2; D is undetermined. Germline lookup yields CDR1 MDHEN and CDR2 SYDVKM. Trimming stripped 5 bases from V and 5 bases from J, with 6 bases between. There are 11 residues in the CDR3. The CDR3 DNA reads TGTGCCAGCAGTCCCCGTTATGGCTACACCTTC. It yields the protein CASSPRYGYTF.

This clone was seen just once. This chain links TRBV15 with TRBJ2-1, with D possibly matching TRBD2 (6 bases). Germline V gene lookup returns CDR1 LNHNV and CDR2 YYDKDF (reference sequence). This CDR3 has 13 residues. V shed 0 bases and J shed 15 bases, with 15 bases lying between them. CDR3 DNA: TGTGCCACCAGCAGAGAAAATCGGAGGGACCTGTTCTTC. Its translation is CATSRENRRDLFF.

The CDR3 DNA follows: TGTGCCAGCAGCGTAGGACCCATGGTCGAGGAGGGCGAGCAGTACTTC. Translated, it gives CASSVGPMVEEGEQYF. The chain employs TRBV9 and TRBJ2-7, with D perhaps TRBD2 (6 bases). Trimming cost V 0 bases and J 6 bases, with 19 bases left between them. The V gene's germline CDR1 is SGDLS and CDR2 YYNGEE. The CDR3 spans 16 residues.

CDR3 residues: CASSKGRDNEQFF. In nucleotides, the CDR3 is TGTGCCAGCAGCAAGGGGCGAGACAATGAGCAGTTCTTC. The gene calls are TRBV6-4 and TRBJ2-1; a possible D gene is TRBD1 (5 bases). V gave up 6 bases and J gave up 5 bases, with 11 bases separating them. The CDR3 contains 13 residues. Germline CDR1 MRHNA, CDR2 SNTAGT.

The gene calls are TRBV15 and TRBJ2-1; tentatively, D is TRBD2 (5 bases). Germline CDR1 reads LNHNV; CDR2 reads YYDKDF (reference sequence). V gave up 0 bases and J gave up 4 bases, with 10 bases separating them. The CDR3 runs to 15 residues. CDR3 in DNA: TGTGCCACCAGCAGAGAGCGAGGGTTGTACAATGAGCAGTTCTTC. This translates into CATSRERGLYNEQFF.

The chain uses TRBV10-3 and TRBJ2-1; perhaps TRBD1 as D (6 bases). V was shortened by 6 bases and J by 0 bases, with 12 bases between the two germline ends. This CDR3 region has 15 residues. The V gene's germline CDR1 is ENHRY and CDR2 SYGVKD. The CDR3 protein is CAISRQESSYNEQFF. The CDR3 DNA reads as TGTGCCATCAGCAGACAGGAGAGCTCCTACAATGAGCAGTTCTTC.

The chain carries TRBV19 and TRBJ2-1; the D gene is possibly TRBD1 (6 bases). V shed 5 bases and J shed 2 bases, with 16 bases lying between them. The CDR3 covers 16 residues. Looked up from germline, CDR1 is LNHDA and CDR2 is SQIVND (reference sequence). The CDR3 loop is CASSPPGTTTYNEQFF. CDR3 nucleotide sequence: TGTGCCAGTAGTCCCCCCGGGACAACGACCTACAATGAGCAGTTCTTC.

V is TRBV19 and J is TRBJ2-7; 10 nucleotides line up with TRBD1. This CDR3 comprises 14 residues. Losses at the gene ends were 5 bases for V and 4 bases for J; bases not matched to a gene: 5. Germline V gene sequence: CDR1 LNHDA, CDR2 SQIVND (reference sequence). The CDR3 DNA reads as TGTGCCAGTAGTTCTCCGGGACAGGGGTACGAGCAGTACTTC. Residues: CASSSPGQGYEQYF.

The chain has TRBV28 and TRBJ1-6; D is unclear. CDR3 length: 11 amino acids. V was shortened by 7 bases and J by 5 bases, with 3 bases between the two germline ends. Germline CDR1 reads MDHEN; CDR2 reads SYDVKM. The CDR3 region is CASTDNSPLHF. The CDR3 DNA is TGTGCCAGCACGGATAATTCACCCCTCCACTTT.

CDR3 in amino acids: CASRYNRGQAIEKLFF. As DNA, the CDR3 is TGTGCCAGCAGATACAATAGAGGACAGGCAATTGAAAAACTGTTTTTT. The rearrangement links TRBV6-5 to TRBJ1-4, with 7 bases lining up with TRBD1. The ends lost 6 bases at V and 7 bases at J; junction bases unmatched: 14. CDR1 is MNHEY, CDR2 SVGAGI, per germline. The CDR3 sequence is 16 residues long.

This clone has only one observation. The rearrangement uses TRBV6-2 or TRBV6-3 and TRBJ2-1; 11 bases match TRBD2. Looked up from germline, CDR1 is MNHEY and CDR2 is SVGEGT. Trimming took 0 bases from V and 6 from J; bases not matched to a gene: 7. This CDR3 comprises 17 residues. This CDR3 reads CASSYSVAGGERNEQFF. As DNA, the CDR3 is TGTGCCAGCAGTTACTCTGTAGCGGGAGGGGAGCGCAATGAGCAGTTCTTC.

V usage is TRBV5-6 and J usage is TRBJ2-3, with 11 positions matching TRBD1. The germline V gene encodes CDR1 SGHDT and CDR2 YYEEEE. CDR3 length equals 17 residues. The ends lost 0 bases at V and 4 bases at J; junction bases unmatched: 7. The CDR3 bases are TGTGCCAGCAGCTTGGACGGGACAGGGGGTAATGCAGATACGCAGTATTTT. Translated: CASSLDGTGGNADTQYF. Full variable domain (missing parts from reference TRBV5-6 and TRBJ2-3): DAGVTQSPTHLIKTRGQQVTLRCSPKSGHDTVSWYQQALGQGPQFIFQYYEEEERQRGNFPDRFSGHQFPNYSSELNVNALLLGDSALYLCASSLDGTGGNADTQYFGPGTRLTVL.

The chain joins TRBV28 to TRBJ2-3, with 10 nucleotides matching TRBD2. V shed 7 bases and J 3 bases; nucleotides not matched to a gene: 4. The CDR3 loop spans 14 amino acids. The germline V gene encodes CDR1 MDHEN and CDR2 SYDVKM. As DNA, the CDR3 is TGTGCCAGCAAGCCTAGCGGGAGAACAGATACGCAGTATTTT. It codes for CASKPSGRTDTQYF.